This TCR beta chain comes out of a study of beta chain features in type 1 diabetes (dated by TCRdb to the late 2010s). About the investigation overall: Patients and healthy donors did not differ in mean age, gender distribution, total cell number or subset yield. A total of roughly 99,000,000 sorted cells were examined across all samples, and the number of cells per subset was strongly correlated with RNA yield. In the study, recently diagnosed type 1 diabetes patients and matched healthy donors were compared on the TCRB repertoires of their sorted circulating CD4+ T cell subsets. Regulatory and stem cell-like memory subsets were obtained from only 8 patients and roughly 8 healthy donors, while naive and central memory subsets were obtained from all 28 donors. What the research found in general, with its limitations: Because the HLA sub-analyses included only small numbers of individuals, any influence of HLA type on TCRB rearrangement was left unresolved. Fewer insertions and more nucleotide deletions at VDJ recombination sites were observed in patients with type 1 diabetes, implying thymic rearrangement abnormalities. Naive, central memory and regulatory TCRB repertoires appeared more similar among patients than among healthy donors. Because cDNA rather than genomic DNA was sequenced, highly expressing activated cells could have been over-represented, although no difference in activation and CD3 levels was found between groups. A moderate but significant shortening of TCRB CDR3 length was observed in type 1 diabetes patients in all four CD4+ subsets. PCR might favor shorter templates, but patient and control samples were amplified and corrected together, so any skew would affect both groups equally.

Each donor gave one peripheral blood draw, around 100 mL on average, collected into heparinised tubes. A BD FACSAria II was used to sort naive, central memory, regulatory and stem cell-like memory CD4+ T cells with a panel that included CD45RO, CCR7, CD25, CD127, CD95 and CD27. A purity above 98% was achieved for all sorted populations. PBMCs were separated immediately by Lymphoprep density gradient centrifugation and were stained directly, without being cultured. Samples were stained and sorted in pairs, with one healthy donor and one patient per experiment, so that batch effects were minimized. The High Capacity cDNA Reverse Transcription Kit was used to reverse transcribe all of the isolated RNA, meaning that expressed TCRB transcripts were what got sequenced. Deep immunoSEQ sequencing was performed on naive, central memory and regulatory T cell samples, with an average of roughly 3.5 million total reads per sample. Sorted cells were lysed in RLT buffer, and RNA was extracted using DNase-treated RNeasy Micro or Mini kits according to cell number. To prevent cross-contamination, every cell subset was processed on its own, while patient and healthy donor samples were processed together. The immunoSEQ multiplex PCR was used to amplify TCRB sequences from cDNA, yielding 87-bp fragments that span the CDR3 region. Amplicons were sequenced on the Illumina HiSeq platform. In the original analysis: PCR bias was computationally corrected using synthetic template baselines, reads within Hamming distance 2 were collapsed, and singletons that could not be merged were discarded. Reads were aligned to IMGT to assign V, D and J genes, CDR3 length, and insertions or deletions at six rearrangement sites. Within each subset, clonotype counts were normalized to the number of sorted cells before true diversity and Gini coefficients were calculated with the tcR R package. The overlap coefficient, calculated on TCRB nucleotide sequences, was used to quantify repertoire sharing. Out-of-frame TCRB sequences from naive cells were analyzed to stand in for the pre-selection repertoire. The table was pulled from immuneACCESS by TCRdb, which kept in-frame rearrangements only. Such tables lose some clones; where checked, under half of the loss comes from unresolved V genes, and the rest has no known cause. The V and J calls and the clone size are those of that table, but D and trimming were determined from the DNA. Counted in this sample were around 430,000 clones; approximately 28% of them appeared once. The ten largest account for 0.05% to 0.065% of the sample.

The table lists this clone with a few counts. It lacks a known antigen. No much larger clonotype is one base removed from it; base qualities were not supplied. The sample consisted of naive CD4+ T cells from blood. This sample's cell subset or site label indicates: true naive CD4+ T cells. This clonotype was sampled from a man aged 18-30 years in good health.

The nucleotide sequence reads as follows: TGTGCCAGCAGCTTTGTACTAGTGGGATGGGATGAGCAGTTCTTC. Translated, this is CASSFVLVGWDEQFF. This sequence uses TRBV7-3 and TRBJ2-1; a weak D assignment points to TRBD2 (5 bases agree). V drops 3 bases and J drops 8 bases, leaving 17 bases in between. The germline V gene gives CDR1 as SGHTA and CDR2 as FQGTGA. The CDR3 spans 15 residues, from the cysteine through the phenylalanine. Solely the CDR3 DNA is kept, with 45 bases framed from the first base. The CDR3, completed at both ends by the reference TRBV7-3 and TRBJ2-1 genes, gives the full variable domain GAGVSQTPSNKVTEKGKYVELRCDPISGHTALYWYRQSLGQGPEFLIYFQGTGAADDSGLPNDRFFAVRPEGSVSTLKIQRTERGDSAVYLCASSFVLVGWDEQFFGPGTRLTVL.